Reported below is one T cell receptor beta chain. No antigen is known for it. This sample was taken from a study of OX40 agonist ivuxolimab in advanced cancers. Study conclusions and caveats: At doses 0.1 to 3.0 mg/kg, CD4+ and CD8+ clones expanded. The mean number of expanded clones was higher in CD8+ T cells than in CD4+.

The germline CDR1 and CDR2 sequences are SQVTM and ANQGSEA. Deletions cut 4 bases from V and 1 base from J, with 11 bases between. The CDR3 extends over 13 amino acids. Measured with immunoSEQ multiplex PCR; TCRdb has only the in-frame clones, and not every one. Here the sample spans about 39,000 clones, around nine tenths being singletons. The clonotype was recovered from an adult with an advanced solid tumor such as melanoma, head and neck, liver or kidney cancer. The sequences come from CD4+ or CD8+ T cells sorted from blood, collected in a trial of the OX40 agonist ivuxolimab. The chain joins TRBV29-1 to TRBJ2-7, with no clear D. Here the CDR3 DNA reads TGCAGCGTTGTTTCGGCGGAGTCCTACGAGCAGTACTTC. Amino acid sequence: CSVVSAESYEQYF.